Listed here are 4 T cell receptor beta chains from one sample, sequenced in a study of T cells in Graves' hyperthyroidism and ophthalmopathy. Template material for amplifying TCR beta CDR3 regions consisted of RNA transcripts. HTBI primers were used for first-round RT-PCR of the TCR CDR3. TCRdb fed the multiplex PCR reads into MiXCR, producing one record per CDR3 protein. This table has about 290,000 distinct CDR3 sequences, around a fifth appearing once. Sequenced: blood. These receptors were taken from a man aged 45-65 years with Graves' ophthalmopathy.

This clonotype was observed at least ten times. This chain uses TRBV10-3 with TRBJ1-1; D call uncertain. CDR3 size: 14 residues. V was shortened by 4 bases and J by 1 base, with 10 bases between the two germline ends. Germline V lookup: CDR1 ENHRY, CDR2 SYGVKD. The DNA for the CDR3 is TGTGCCATCAGTGCCCTGTCAGGGAACACTGAAGCTTTCTTT. Its protein is CAISALSGNTEAFF.

This clonotype occurred a few times. The chain carries TRBV6-4 and TRBJ2-3, with TRBD1 identical over 7 bases. The V gene end was trimmed by 2 bases and the J gene end by 1 base; junction bases not matched to a gene: 0. Germline CDR1 MRHNA, CDR2 SNTAGT. The CDR3 is made up of 14 amino acids. DNA of the CDR3: TGTGCCAGCAGTGACACAGGGGGCACAGATACGCAGTATTTT. It yields the protein CASSDTGGTDTQYF.

This clonotype was recorded a few times. One end of the junction fails to match germline, which may point to a read error. The chain links TRBV6-1 to TRBJ2-2, with D perhaps matching TRBD1 or TRBD2 (5 bases each). CDR1 MNHNS and CDR2 SASEGT come from the germline V gene. CDR3 length: 14 residues. CDR3 loop: CVSSELGTTGELFF. In nucleotides, the CDR3 is TGTGTCAGCAGTGAACTGGGGACCACCGGGGAGCTGTTTTTT.

This clonotype was recorded at least ten times. The rearrangement joins TRBV28 to TRBJ1-5, with D possibly matching TRBD1 (5 bases). Trimming pared 5 bases from V and 4 bases from J, leaving 15 bases between. Looked up from germline, CDR1 is MDHEN and CDR2 is SYDVKM. The CDR3 covers 15 residues. CDR3 sequence reads: CASSVHGGGNQPQHF. The DNA of the CDR3 is TGTGCCAGCAGTGTTCATGGGGGGGGGAATCAGCCCCAGCATTTT. Drawing the rest from reference TRBV28 and TRBJ1-5, the complete variable domain is DVKVTQSSRYLVKRTGEKVFLECVQDMDHENMFWYRQDPGLGLRLIYFSYDVKMKEKGDIPEGYSVSREKKERFSLILESASTNQTSMYLCASSVHGGGNQPQHFGDGTRLSIL.